What follows are 2 T cell receptor beta chains derived from one specimen sequenced in a study of metastatic and nonmetastatic thyroid tumors. Ahead of thyroid surgery, no patient had received treatment of any kind. TCRdb redid the clone calls on the PCR reads using MiXCR. Counted here are roughly 30,000 clones, approximately 19% occurring once; the ten biggest clones make up roughly 7%. Input material: blood. These receptors all stem from a female donor with papillary thyroid cancer or a benign thyroid nodule (not recorded which). Some clones in this sample may be carry-over from other donors' samples.

This clone was picked up many times. V usage is TRBV9 and J usage is TRBJ2-6; D not resolved. Germline-derived CDR1 and CDR2 are SGDLS and YYNGEE. The CDR3 has 14 residues. V dropped 1 base and J dropped 1 base, with 3 bases sitting between them. In nucleotides, the CDR3 is TGTGCCAGCAGCGTATCATCTGGGGCCAACGTCCTGACTTTC. It yields the protein CASSVSSGANVLTF.

There are many counts of this clone. Other DNA sequences in the same sample also yield this CDR3. The chain carries TRBV7-6 and TRBJ2-1; D possibly uses TRBD1 or TRBD2 (5 bases each). Germline CDR1 and CDR2: SGHVS and FNYEAQ. The CDR3 loop spans 15 amino acids. V was cut by 5 bases and J by 6 bases, with 17 bases left in between. The CDR3 sequence is CASSAYTGTGNEQFF. CDR3 nucleotide sequence: TGTGCCAGCAGCGCATACACCGGGACCGGCAATGAGCAGTTCTTC.